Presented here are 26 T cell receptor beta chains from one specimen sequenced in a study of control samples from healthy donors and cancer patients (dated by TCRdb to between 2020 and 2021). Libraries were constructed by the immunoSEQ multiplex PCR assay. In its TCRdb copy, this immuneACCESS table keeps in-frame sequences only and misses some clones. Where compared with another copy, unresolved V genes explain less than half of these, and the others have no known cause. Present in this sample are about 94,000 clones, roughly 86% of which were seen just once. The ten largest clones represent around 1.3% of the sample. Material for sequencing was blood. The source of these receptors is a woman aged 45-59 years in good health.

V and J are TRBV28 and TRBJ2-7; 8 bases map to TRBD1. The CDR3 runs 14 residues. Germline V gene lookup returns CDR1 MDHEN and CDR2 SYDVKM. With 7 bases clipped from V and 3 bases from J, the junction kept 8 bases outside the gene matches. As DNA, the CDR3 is TGTGCCAGCATCTCTCAGGGGGCAGTCTACGAGCAGTACTTC. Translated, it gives CASISQGAVYEQYF.

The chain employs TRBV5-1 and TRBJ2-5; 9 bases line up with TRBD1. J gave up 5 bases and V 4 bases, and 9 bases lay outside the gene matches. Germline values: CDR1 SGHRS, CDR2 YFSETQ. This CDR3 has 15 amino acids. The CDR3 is CASSRDRVIGETQYF. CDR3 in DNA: TGCGCCAGCAGCAGGGACAGGGTGATAGGGGAGACCCAGTACTTC.

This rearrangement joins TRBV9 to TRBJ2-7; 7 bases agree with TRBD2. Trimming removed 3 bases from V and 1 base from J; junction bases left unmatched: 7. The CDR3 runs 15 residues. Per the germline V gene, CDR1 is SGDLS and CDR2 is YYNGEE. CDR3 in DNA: TGTGCCAGCAGCGGGCAATCTAGCGGATCCTACGAGCAGTACTTC. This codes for CASSGQSSGSYEQYF.

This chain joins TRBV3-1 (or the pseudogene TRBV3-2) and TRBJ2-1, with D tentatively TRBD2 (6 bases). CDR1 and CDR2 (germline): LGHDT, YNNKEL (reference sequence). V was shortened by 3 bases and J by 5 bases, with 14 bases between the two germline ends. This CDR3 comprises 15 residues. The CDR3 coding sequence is TGTGCCAGCAGCCAGGCCGGGACTGGGGACAATGAGCAGTTCTTC. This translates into CASSQAGTGDNEQFF.

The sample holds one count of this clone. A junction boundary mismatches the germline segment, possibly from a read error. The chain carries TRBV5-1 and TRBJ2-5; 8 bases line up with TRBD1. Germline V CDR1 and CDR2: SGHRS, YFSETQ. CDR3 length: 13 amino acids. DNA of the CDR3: TGCGCCGGCAGCGCACAGGGGGGAGAGACCCAGTACTTC. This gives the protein CAGSAQGGETQYF.

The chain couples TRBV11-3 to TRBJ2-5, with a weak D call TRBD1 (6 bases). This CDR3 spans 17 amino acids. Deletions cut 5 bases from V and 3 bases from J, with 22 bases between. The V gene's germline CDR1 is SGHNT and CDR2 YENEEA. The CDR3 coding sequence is TGTGCCAGCAGCGAAGGCTACCATTCCAGGGGCGAAGAGACCCAGTACTTC. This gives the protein CASSEGYHSRGEETQYF.

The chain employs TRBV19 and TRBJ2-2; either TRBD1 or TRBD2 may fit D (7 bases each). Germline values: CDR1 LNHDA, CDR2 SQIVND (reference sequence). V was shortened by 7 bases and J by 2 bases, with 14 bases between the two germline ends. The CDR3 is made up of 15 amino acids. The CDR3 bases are TGTGCCAGTATGGGGGGGACAGCAAACACCGGGGAGCTGTTTTTT. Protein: CASMGGTANTGELFF. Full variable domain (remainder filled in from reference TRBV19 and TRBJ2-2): DGGITQSPKYLFRKEGQNVTLSCEQNLNHDAMYWYRQDPGQGLRLIYYSQIVNDFQKGDIAEGYSVSREKKESFPLTVTSAQKNPTAFYLCASMGGTANTGELFFGEGSRLTVL.

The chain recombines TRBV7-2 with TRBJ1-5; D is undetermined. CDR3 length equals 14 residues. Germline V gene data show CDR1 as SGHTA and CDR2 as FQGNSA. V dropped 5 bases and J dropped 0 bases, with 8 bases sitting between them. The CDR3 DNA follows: TGTGCCAGCAGCCTGTCAAATAGCAATCAGCCCCAGCATTTT. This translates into CASSLSNSNQPQHF.

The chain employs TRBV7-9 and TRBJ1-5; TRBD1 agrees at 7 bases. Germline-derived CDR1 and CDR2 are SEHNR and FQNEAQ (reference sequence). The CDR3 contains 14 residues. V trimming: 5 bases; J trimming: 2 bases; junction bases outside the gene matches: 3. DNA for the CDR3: TGTGCCAGCAGCCGCGGACAGGGCAATCAGCCCCAGCATTTT. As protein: CASSRGQGNQPQHF.

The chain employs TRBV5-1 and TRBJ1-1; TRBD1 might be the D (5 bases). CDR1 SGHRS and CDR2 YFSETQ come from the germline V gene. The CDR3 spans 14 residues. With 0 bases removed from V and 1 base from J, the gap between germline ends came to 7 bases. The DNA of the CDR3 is TGCGCCAGCAGCTTGGGGGGCCCGAACACTGAAGCTTTCTTT. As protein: CASSLGGPNTEAFF.

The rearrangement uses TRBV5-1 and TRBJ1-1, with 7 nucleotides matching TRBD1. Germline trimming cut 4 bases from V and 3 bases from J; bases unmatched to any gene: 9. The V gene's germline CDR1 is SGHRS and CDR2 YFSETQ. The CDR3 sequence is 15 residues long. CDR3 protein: CASSKTGARDTEAFF. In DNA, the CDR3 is TGCGCCAGCAGCAAAACAGGGGCAAGGGACACTGAAGCTTTCTTT.

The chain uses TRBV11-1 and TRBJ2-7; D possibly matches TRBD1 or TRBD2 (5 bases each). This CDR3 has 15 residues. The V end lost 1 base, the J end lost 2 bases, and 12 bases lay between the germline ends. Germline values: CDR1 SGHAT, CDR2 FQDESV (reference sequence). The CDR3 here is CASSLDGTVPYEQYF. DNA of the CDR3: TGTGCCAGCAGCTTAGATGGGACGGTCCCCTACGAGCAGTACTTC.

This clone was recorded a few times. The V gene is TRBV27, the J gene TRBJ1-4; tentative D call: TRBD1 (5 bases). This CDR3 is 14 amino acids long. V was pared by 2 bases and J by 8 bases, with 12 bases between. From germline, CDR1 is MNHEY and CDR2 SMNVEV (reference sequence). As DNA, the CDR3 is TGTGCCAGCAGTTTAGGGGGTAGTTGGGAAAAACTGTTTTTT. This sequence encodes CASSLGGSWEKLFF.

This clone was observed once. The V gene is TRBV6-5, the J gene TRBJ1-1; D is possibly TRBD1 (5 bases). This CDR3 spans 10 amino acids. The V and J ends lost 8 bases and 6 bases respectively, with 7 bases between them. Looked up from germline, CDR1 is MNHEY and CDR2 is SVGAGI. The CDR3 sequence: CASGGSEAFF. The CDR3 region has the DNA TGTGCCAGCGGGGGTTCTGAAGCTTTCTTT.

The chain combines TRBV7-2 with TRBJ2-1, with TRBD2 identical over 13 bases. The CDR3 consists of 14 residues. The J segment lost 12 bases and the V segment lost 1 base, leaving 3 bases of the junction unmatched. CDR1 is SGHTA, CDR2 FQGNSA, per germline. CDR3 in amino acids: CASSLGGLAGPQFF. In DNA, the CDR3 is TGTGCCAGCAGCTTAGGGGGACTAGCGGGACCGCAGTTCTTC.

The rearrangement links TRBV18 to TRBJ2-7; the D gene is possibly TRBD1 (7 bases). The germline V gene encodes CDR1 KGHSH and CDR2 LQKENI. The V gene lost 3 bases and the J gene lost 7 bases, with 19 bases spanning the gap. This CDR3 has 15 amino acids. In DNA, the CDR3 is TGTGCCAGCTCACCCGATGTGGAGGGGGCTGGAGAGCAGTACTTC. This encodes CASSPDVEGAGEQYF.

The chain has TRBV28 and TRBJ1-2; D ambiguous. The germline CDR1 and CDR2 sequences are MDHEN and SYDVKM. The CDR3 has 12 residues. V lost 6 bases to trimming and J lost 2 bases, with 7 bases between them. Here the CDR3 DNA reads TGTGCCAGCAGAACAGCGAACTATGGCTACACCTTC. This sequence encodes CASRTANYGYTF.

The CDR3 region has the DNA TGTGCCAGCAGCGTAGGAGCTAGCGGGTCCAATGAGCAGTTCTTC. Amino acids: CASSVGASGSNEQFF. V gene TRBV9 combines with J gene TRBJ2-1; 8 bases are shared with TRBD2. With V trimmed by 0 bases and J by 6 bases, 5 bases remained unmatched. CDR1 and CDR2 (germline): SGDLS, YYNGEE. The CDR3 contains 15 residues. Full variable domain (outside the CDR3, taken from reference TRBV9 and TRBJ2-1): DSGVTQTPKHLITATGQRVTLRCSPRSGDLSVYWYQQSLDQGLQFLIQYYNGEERAKGNILERFSAQQFPDLHSELNLSSLELGDSALYFCASSVGASGSNEQFFGPGTRLTVL.

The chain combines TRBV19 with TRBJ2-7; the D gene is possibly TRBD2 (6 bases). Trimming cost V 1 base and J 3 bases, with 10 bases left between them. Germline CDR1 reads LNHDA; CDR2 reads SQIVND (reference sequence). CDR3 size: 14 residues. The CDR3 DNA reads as TGTGCCAGTAGTATAGCGGAGGGGAACTACGAGCAGTACTTC. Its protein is CASSIAEGNYEQYF.

The CDR3 spells CASSQGGPGMRKEQYF. The DNA for the CDR3 is TGTGCCAGCAGCCAGGGGGGGCCCGGGATGAGGAAGGAGCAGTACTTC. The V and J genes are TRBV6-2 or TRBV6-3 and TRBJ2-7; D is perhaps TRBD1 or TRBD2 (7 bases each). Germline V gene lookup returns CDR1 MNHEY and CDR2 SVGEGT. This CDR3 contains 16 residues. V dropped 6 bases and J dropped 7 bases, with 25 bases sitting between them.

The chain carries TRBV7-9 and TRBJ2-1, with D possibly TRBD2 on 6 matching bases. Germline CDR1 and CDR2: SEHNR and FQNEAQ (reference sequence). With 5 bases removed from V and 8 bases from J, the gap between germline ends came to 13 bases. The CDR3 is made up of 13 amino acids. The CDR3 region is CASSPGAGYEQFF. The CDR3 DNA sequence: TGTGCCAGCAGCCCCGGAGCGGGCTATGAGCAGTTCTTC.

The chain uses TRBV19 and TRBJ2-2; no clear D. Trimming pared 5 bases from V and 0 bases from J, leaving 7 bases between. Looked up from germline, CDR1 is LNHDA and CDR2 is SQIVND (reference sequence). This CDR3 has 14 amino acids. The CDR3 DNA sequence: TGTGCCAGTAGTCCCCAGACGAACACCGGGGAGCTGTTTTTT. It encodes CASSPQTNTGELFF.

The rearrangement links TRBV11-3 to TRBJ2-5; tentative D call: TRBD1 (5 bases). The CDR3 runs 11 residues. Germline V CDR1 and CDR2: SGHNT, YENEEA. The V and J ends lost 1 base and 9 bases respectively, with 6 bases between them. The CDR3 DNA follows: TGTGCCAGCAGCTTAGGGGGCGCCCAGTACTTC. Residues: CASSLGGAQYF.

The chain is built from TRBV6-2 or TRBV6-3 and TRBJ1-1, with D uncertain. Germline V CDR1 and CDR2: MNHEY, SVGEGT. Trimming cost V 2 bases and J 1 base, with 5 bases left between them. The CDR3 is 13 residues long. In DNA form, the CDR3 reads TGTGCCAGCAGTTACAGTAGGAACACTGAAGCTTTCTTT. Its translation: CASSYSRNTEAFF.

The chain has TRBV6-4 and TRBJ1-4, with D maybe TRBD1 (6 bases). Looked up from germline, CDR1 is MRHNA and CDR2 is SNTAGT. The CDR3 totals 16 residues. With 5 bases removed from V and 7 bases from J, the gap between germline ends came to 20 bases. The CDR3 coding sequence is TGTGCCAGCAGTACACGACCGGGACAAAGGACTGAAAAACTGTTTTTT. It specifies CASSTRPGQRTEKLFF.

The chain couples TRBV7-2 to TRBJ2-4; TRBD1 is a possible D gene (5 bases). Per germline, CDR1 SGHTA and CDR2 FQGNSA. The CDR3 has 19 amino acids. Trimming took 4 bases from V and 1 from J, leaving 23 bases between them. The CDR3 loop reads CASSSRGPSEAGAKNIQYF. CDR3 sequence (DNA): TGTGCCAGCAGCTCAAGGGGTCCCAGTGAAGCAGGCGCCAAAAACATTCAGTACTTC. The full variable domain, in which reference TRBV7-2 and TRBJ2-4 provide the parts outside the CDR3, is GAGVSQSPSNKVTEKGKDVELRCDPISGHTALYWYRQSLGQGLEFLIYFQGNSAPDKSGLPSDRFSAERTGGSVSTLTIQRTQQEDSAVYLCASSSRGPSEAGAKNIQYFGAGTRLSVL.